This section outlines one TCR beta chain sequence together with its context. J gave up 6 bases and V 4 bases, and 4 bases lay outside the gene matches. Germline assignment: CDR1 KGHDR and CDR2 SFDVKD. The CDR3 loop spans 15 amino acids. This specimen comes from a study of blood T cell repertoires in COVID-19. Sequencing was performed with immunoSEQ multiplex PCR; in TCRdb, only in-frame clones are kept and a portion is missing. In the table there are 300,000 or so clones, around 90% of which are singletons. Ages ranged from about 18 to 89 years, with residence in 20 to 30 US areas. Two consecutive negative NP/OP PCR tests, clearance, or resolved symptoms defined Cohort 3 recovery.

The source of this sequence is a woman in her 30s who had recovered from COVID-19. V usage is TRBV24-1 and J usage is TRBJ2-3; TRBD1 aligns across 12 bases. The sequenced sample consisted of PBMCs or T cells enriched from blood (not recorded which). The CDR3 is CATSDWDRGPDTQYF. The CDR3 nucleotides read TGTGCCACCAGTGACTGGGACAGGGGGCCTGATACGCAGTATTTT.